One sample yielded the 9 T cell receptor beta chains listed below, sequenced in a study of Graves' ophthalmopathy and Graves' hyperthyroidism. Using RNA transcripts, the TCR beta CDR3 regions were amplified. The first-round RT-PCR employed HTBI primers together with the Qiagen OneStep RT-PCR kit. A multiplex PCR was then performed as the second round. TCRdb analysed the multiplex PCR reads with MiXCR anew, one entry per CDR3 protein. Found here are hundreds of thousands of distinct CDR3 sequences, approximately 39% of them singletons; the top ten hold more than 2.5%. Material: peripheral blood. The receptors shown here come from an adult man with Graves' ophthalmopathy.

Notes on this clonotype: One end of the junction fails to match germline, which may point to a read error. The rearrangement links TRBV12-3 or TRBV12-4 to TRBJ1-2, with D hard to call. The CDR3 sequence is 13 residues long. This chain's CDR3 is CAGTPGSSGGYTF. CDR3 nucleotide sequence: TGCGCCGGCACCCCGGGGAGTTCGGGTGGCTACACCTTC.

The V gene is TRBV29-1, the J gene TRBJ1-2; D is unresolved. Looked up from germline, CDR1 is SQVTM and CDR2 is ANQGSEA. This CDR3 region has 14 residues. Trimming took off 5 bases at V and 0 bases at J, with 13 bases between the two ends. CDR3 residues: CSVRPLGTNYGYTF. The CDR3 DNA reads as TGCAGCGTTCGACCCCTGGGCACTAACTATGGCTACACCTTC.

This clonotype was detected only once. A much larger clone lies a single base off, so this may be a read error. The chain combines TRBV25-1 with TRBJ1-1, with no clear D. CDR3 length equals 16 residues. In germline, CDR1 is MGHDK, CDR2 SYGVNS. CDR3 DNA sequence: TGTACCAGTAGTATAGGTCTAGGTGGGTCGAACACTGAAGCTTTCTTT. Translated, it gives CTSSIGLGGSNTEAFF.

This clonotype was seen more than once but under ten times. J is TRBJ2-7 and V is TRBV4-2, with TRBD2 matching over 11 bases. V shed 0 bases, J shed 3 bases, and the junction held 7 bases outside the gene matches. This CDR3 contains 17 residues. CDR1 is LGHNA and CDR2 is YNFKEQ in the germline V gene. The chain's CDR3 is CASSQEKISGRGYEQYF. The DNA of the CDR3 is TGTGCCAGCAGCCAAGAGAAGATTAGCGGGAGGGGCTACGAGCAGTACTTC.

The chain links TRBV24-1 to TRBJ2-5; no firm D call. Gene TRBJ2-1 matches the end of the DNA better, so the J call may be wrong. The length of the CDR3 is 15 residues. Germline V gives CDR1 KGHDR, CDR2 SFDVKD. Written as DNA, the CDR3 is TGTGCCACCAGTGATTTTAGGACCGACTACAATGAGCAGTTCTTC. Amino acids: CATSDFRTDYNEQFF.

This clonotype was recorded many times. V gene TRBV29-1 combines with J gene TRBJ1-2; D is unresolved. The germline V gene encodes CDR1 SQVTM and CDR2 ANQGSEA. The length of the CDR3 is 11 residues. V was trimmed by 2 bases and J by 2 bases, leaving 3 bases between them. The chain's CDR3 is CSVESNYGYTF. DNA of the CDR3: TGCAGCGTTGAATCAAACTATGGCTACACCTTC.

In this sample, this clonotype turned up many times. This chain uses TRBV19 with TRBJ1-1; 8 bases agree with TRBD1. Trimming at V came to 7 bases and at J to 6 bases, leaving 13 bases not matched to a gene. The CDR3 has 15 amino acids. Per the germline V gene, CDR1 is LNHDA and CDR2 is SQIVND (reference sequence). The CDR3 reads CASTSSRDRFSEAFF. CDR3 nucleotides: TGTGCCAGTACCTCCTCCCGGGACAGGTTCTCTGAAGCTTTCTTT. The full variable domain, its missing parts supplied by reference TRBV19 and TRBJ1-1, is DGGITQSPKYLFRKEGQNVTLSCEQNLNHDAMYWYRQDPGQGLRLIYYSQIVNDFQKGDIAEGYSVSREKKESFPLTVTSAQKNPTAFYLCASTSSRDRFSEAFFGQGTRLTVV.

This clonotype was observed at least ten times. The V call is TRBV25-1, the J call TRBJ2-5; no clear D gene. Germline V gives CDR1 MGHDK, CDR2 SYGVNS. The V end was cut by 3 bases, the J end by 2 bases, with 10 bases between. This CDR3 spans 14 amino acids. CDR3 residues: CASSDRAGQETQYF. The CDR3 region has the DNA TGTGCCAGCAGTGACCGGGCAGGTCAAGAGACCCAGTACTTC. Full variable domain (outside the CDR3, taken from reference TRBV25-1 and TRBJ2-5): EADIYQTPRYLVIGTGKKITLECSQTMGHDKMYWYQQDPGMELHLIHYSYGVNSTEKGDLSSESTVSRIRTEHFPLTLESARPSHTSQYLCASSDRAGQETQYFGPGTRLLVL.

The chain links TRBV2 to TRBJ2-7; 8 nucleotides agree with TRBD2. The ends lost 3 bases at V and 5 bases at J; junction bases unmatched: 6. CDR1 and CDR2 from the germline V gene are SNHLY and FYNNEI. The CDR3 length is 14 residues. For the CDR3, the DNA is TGTGCCAGCAGTGATGGCGGGGGGATTAACGAGCAGTACTTC. This codes for CASSDGGGINEQYF.